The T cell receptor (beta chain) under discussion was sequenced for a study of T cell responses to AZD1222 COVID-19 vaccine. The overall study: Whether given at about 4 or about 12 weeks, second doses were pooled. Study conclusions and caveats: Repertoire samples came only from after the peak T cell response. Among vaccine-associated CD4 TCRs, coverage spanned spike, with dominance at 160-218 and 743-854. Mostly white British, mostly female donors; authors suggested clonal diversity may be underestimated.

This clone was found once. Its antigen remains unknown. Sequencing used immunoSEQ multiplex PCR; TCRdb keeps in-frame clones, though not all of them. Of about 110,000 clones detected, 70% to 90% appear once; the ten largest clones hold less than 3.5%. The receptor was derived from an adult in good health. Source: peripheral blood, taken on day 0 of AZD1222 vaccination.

The CDR3 DNA sequence: TGTGCCAGCTCACCGGCAAGCGGGGGACAGCCCCAGCATTTT. Encoded protein: CASSPASGGQPQHF. V and J are TRBV18 and TRBJ1-5, with a tentative D call TRBD1 (5 bases). The CDR3 loop spans 14 amino acids. Trimming shortened V by 3 bases and J by 7 bases, and 13 bases separated the two germline ends. Germline V gives CDR1 KGHSH, CDR2 LQKENI.